This T cell receptor beta chain was retrieved from a study of cytotoxic CD8 clonotypes in ibrutinib-treated CLL (dated by TCRdb to 2020 to 2022). Background on the whole study: The cohort was composed of approximately 11 relapsed/refractory and around 15 treatment-naive patients; IGHV unmutated status was identified in 17 patients. Partial responses were observed in about 25 patients and complete responses in 2; after a median follow-up of around 68 months, remission was maintained in approximately 14 patients and progression was observed in approximately 12. Response samples were obtained after a median of about 13 months of treatment, with a range of roughly 6 to 40 months. Cryopreserved peripheral blood mononuclear cells were obtained before treatment, at response, and at either sustained remission or disease progression. Patients were still on ibrutinib when every remission and progressive disease sample was collected. Longitudinal samples were available for about 30% of the 86 trial participants. On average, each sample had 255,043 productive templates and 94,082 productive rearrangements. Study-level results and caveats: An increase in clonality was observed at ibrutinib response, with clonality remaining stable during sustained remission and falling back toward baseline at progression. Baseline clonality exceeded that of age-matched healthy donors and correlated strongly with circulating CD8+ T-cell counts. Public clonotypes were rare and either contracted or stayed stable during treatment, and the rise in clonality at ibrutinib response reflected the expansion of private clonotypes. Sampling times were not matched between patients in sustained remission and patients whose disease was progressing, and lymph node repertoires were not examined.

For TCR beta library preparation, roughly 2 micrograms of genomic DNA were isolated from cryopreserved PBMCs. Longitudinal blood samples from CLL patients receiving ibrutinib monotherapy were subjected to high-throughput TCR beta sequencing. Patients were enrolled in a phase 2 open-label single-center ibrutinib monotherapy trial. As encoded in the germline V gene (reference sequence), CDR1 is SEHNR while CDR2 is FQNEAQ. The CDR3 spans 15 residues, from the cysteine through the phenylalanine. CDR3 DNA is the only sequence kept; it has 45 bases, read in frame from the first base. V lost 2 bases and J lost 5 bases, and the count of bases not matched to a germline gene is 3. The goal of deep resolution MiSeq sequencing was a depth between 1 in 1 million and 1 in 200,000 T cells, and coverage averaged 10x per clonotype. The immunoSEQ hsTCRB Kit was used to generate TCR beta libraries. The study's processing was this. ImmunoSEQ Data Assistant and ImmunoSEQ Analyzer were used for data analysis, and V, D and J genes were assigned according to IMGT definitions. Clonality was computed as one minus normalized Shannon entropy of productive rearrangement frequencies, ranging from 0 to 1. Only overrepresented clonotypes making up at least 0.05% of each patient's repertoire were included in the public clonotype analysis. Repertoires from approximately 12 age-matched healthy donors in immuneACCESS were used as clonality controls. The table comes from immuneACCESS by way of TCRdb, which keeps in-frame sequences with V and J called. Part of the clones is missing from these tables; in studies checked, under half for an unresolved V gene and the rest for unknown reasons. V, J and clone size derive from that table, while D and trimming were established from the DNA sequence. The sample data list approximately 340,000 clones, and roughly 70% of these were observed just once. The ten top clones hold 5% to 6.5% of the sample.

About this clone: The antigen this receptor binds is unknown. No per-base quality is available; no much larger clone lies one base away.

Recombination linked TRBV7-9 to TRBJ2-1; 10 bases in the junction line up with TRBD2. The TCR was taken from a human donor with chronic lymphocytic leukemia. The source material was PBMCs, sampled after 36 months of ibrutinib treatment. In nucleotides, the sequence is TGTGCCAGCAGCTTACTAGCGGGGGTCCACAATGAGCAGTTCTTC. Translated, this gives CASSLLAGVHNEQFF.